Below, 32 T cell receptor beta chains from the same sample are listed, as sequenced in a study of shared clonotypes between healthy human individuals (dated by TCRdb to 2020 to 2022). Libraries were constructed by the immunoSEQ multiplex PCR assay. Entries here come from immuneACCESS through TCRdb and include only in-frame sequences with V and J called. Some clones fail to appear in such tables; in the studies checked, an unresolved V gene covers under half of the shortfall, and the cause of the remainder is unknown. This sample holds a few hundred thousand clones; roughly 87% were observed only once. The ten largest clonotypes hold 16% of the sample. The source material was memory CD8+ T cells sorted from blood. The sample's cell subset or site, from its label and the paper: CD45RO+ cells pooled with CCR7-negative TemRA cells. These receptors were obtained from a man between 18 and 29 years old in good health.

In its sample, this clone was seen once. The V call is TRBV13, the J call TRBJ1-3, with a possible D match to TRBD1 (5 bases). Germline V gives CDR1 PRHDT, CDR2 FYEKMQ (reference sequence). The CDR3 runs to 14 residues. V gave up 8 bases and J gave up 3 bases, with 14 bases separating them. The CDR3 reads CASAEGRGGNTIYF. The CDR3 bases are TGTGCCAGCGCCGAGGGGAGAGGTGGAAACACCATATATTTT.

This rearrangement joins TRBV6-6 to TRBJ2-1; weak D call: TRBD2 (5 bases). From germline, CDR1 is MNHNY and CDR2 SVGAGI (reference sequence). V lost 7 bases to trimming and J lost 1 base, with 8 bases between them. This CDR3 contains 13 residues. The chain's CDR3 is CASTPGSYNEQFF. CDR3 coding DNA: TGTGCCAGCACACCGGGGTCCTACAATGAGCAGTTCTTC.

This chain links TRBV4-1 with TRBJ1-3; D uncertain. CDR1 and CDR2 (germline): MGHRA, YSYEKL. This CDR3 region has 12 residues. V shed 8 bases and J shed 1 base, with 6 bases lying between them. CDR3 nucleotide sequence: TGCGCCAGCGCCGGGTCTGGAAACACCATATATTTT. Translating it yields CASAGSGNTIYF.

The V call is TRBV5-6, the J call TRBJ2-3; 7 bases align to TRBD1. Germline V lookup: CDR1 SGHDT, CDR2 YYEEEE. Trimming cost V 4 bases and J 2 bases; bases outside gene matches: 4. The CDR3 has 14 amino acids. The CDR3 sequence: CASSLDRSTDTQYF. DNA of the CDR3: TGTGCCAGCAGCCTGGACAGGTCCACAGATACGCAGTATTTT. The entire variable domain, with the rest obtained from reference TRBV5-6 and TRBJ2-3, is as follows: DAGVTQSPTHLIKTRGQQVTLRCSPKSGHDTVSWYQQALGQGPQFIFQYYEEEERQRGNFPDRFSGHQFPNYSSELNVNALLLGDSALYLCASSLDRSTDTQYFGPGTRLTVL.

The genes are TRBV10-2 and TRBJ1-1, with D possibly matching TRBD1 (6 bases). The CDR3 length is 15 residues. Germline values: CDR1 WSHSY, CDR2 SAAADI. V gave up 3 bases and J gave up 6 bases, with 17 bases separating them. CDR3 coding DNA: TGCGCCAGCAGTGACTCAGGACAGATTGGGGCTGAAGCTTTCTTT. Translated, it gives CASSDSGQIGAEAFF.

This rearrangement joins TRBV4-1 to TRBJ1-6; TRBD1 matches 7 bases. J lost 5 bases, V lost 0 bases, and 4 bases had no gene match. There are 16 residues in the CDR3. Germline lookup yields CDR1 MGHRA and CDR2 YSYEKL. Here the CDR3 reads CASSQDGTAHNSPLHF. The CDR3 DNA is TGCGCCAGCAGCCAAGATGGGACAGCGCATAATTCACCCCTCCACTTT.

V is TRBV4-1 and J is TRBJ2-1; 9 nucleotides agree with TRBD2. With 5 bases clipped from V and 2 bases from J, the junction kept 10 bases outside the gene matches. Germline assignment: CDR1 MGHRA and CDR2 YSYEKL. CDR3 length: 17 residues. In DNA form, the CDR3 reads TGCGCCAGCAGCGCCTTAGCGGGAGCGGACCCCTACAATGAGCAGTTCTTC. Encoded protein: CASSALAGADPYNEQFF.

The V gene is TRBV2, the J gene TRBJ1-5; D perhaps matches TRBD1 (5 bases). The CDR3 loop spans 14 amino acids. The V end was cut by 7 bases, the J end by 5 bases, with 15 bases between. Germline loops: CDR1 SNHLY, CDR2 FYNNEI. The CDR3 region has the DNA TGTGCCAGCACCAATGGGGCCTGGGATCAGCCCCAGCATTTT. It codes for CASTNGAWDQPQHF.

V usage is TRBV4-3 and J usage is TRBJ1-2, with a tentative D call TRBD1 (5 bases). Germline values: CDR1 LGHNA, CDR2 YSLEER. CDR3 length equals 14 residues. The V gene lost 3 bases and the J gene lost 4 bases, with 12 bases spanning the gap. The CDR3 DNA is TGCGCCAGCAGCCAGGGAACGGGGGTCTATGGCTACACCTTC. It is translated as CASSQGTGVYGYTF.

The J gene is TRBJ2-3, the V gene TRBV10-1; perhaps TRBD2 as D (6 bases). V lost 0 bases to trimming and J lost 2 bases, with 21 bases between them. This CDR3 region has 19 residues. Germline V gives CDR1 WNHNN, CDR2 SYGVQD (reference sequence). CDR3 loop: CASSESPQRAWRHTDTQYF. CDR3 in DNA: TGCGCCAGCAGTGAGTCGCCCCAGCGGGCCTGGAGACACACAGATACGCAGTATTTT.

Only one count was recorded for this clone. CDR3 protein: CASSVFWTASYEQYF. For the CDR3, the DNA is TGTGCCAGCAGTGTTTTTTGGACAGCCTCCTACGAGCAGTACTTC. The gene calls are TRBV6-1 and TRBJ2-7, with a tentative D call TRBD1 (6 bases). The CDR3 is 15 residues long. Trimming cost V 4 bases and J 0 bases, with 13 bases left between them. Germline V gene sequence: CDR1 MNHNS, CDR2 SASEGT.

The chain recombines TRBV7-9 with TRBJ2-3; TRBD1 aligns across 8 bases. The germline V gene encodes CDR1 SEHNR and CDR2 FQNEAQ (reference sequence). Trimming removed 5 bases from V and 3 bases from J; junction bases left unmatched: 10. The CDR3 runs 16 residues. The CDR3 loop reads CASSPPGQGYTDTQYF. Written as DNA, the CDR3 is TGTGCCAGCAGCCCCCCAGGACAGGGTTATACAGATACGCAGTATTTT. Combining the CDR3 with reference TRBV7-9 and TRBJ2-3 gives the whole variable domain DTGVSQNPRHKITKRGQNVTFRCDPISEHNRLYWYRQTLGQGPEFLTYFQNEAQLEKSRLLSDRFSAERPKGSFSTLEIQRTEQGDSAMYLCASSPPGQGYTDTQYFGPGTRLTVL.

This clone was seen once. The rearrangement joins TRBV5-4 to TRBJ1-1, with D unclear. CDR1 is SGHNT, CDR2 YYREEE, per germline (reference sequence). The CDR3 covers 14 residues. The germline V and J ends were trimmed by 0 bases and 11 bases, with 17 bases remaining between them. The CDR3 sequence is CASSLAEDDLIAFF. The CDR3 nucleotides are TGTGCCAGCAGCTTGGCCGAGGACGACCTTATCGCTTTCTTT.

This clone was seen once. V and J are TRBV10-2 and TRBJ1-6; TRBD1 aligns across 8 bases. Germline V CDR1 and CDR2: WSHSY, SAAADI. The V segment lost 6 bases and the J segment 7 bases; nucleotides outside the gene matches: 5. The CDR3 consists of 14 residues. CDR3 region: CASSLTGGNSPLHF. The CDR3 DNA reads TGCGCCAGCAGCCTCACAGGGGGGAATTCACCCCTCCACTTT.

The rearrangement uses TRBV9 and TRBJ2-3; either TRBD1 or TRBD2 may fit D (5 bases each). Germline assignment: CDR1 SGDLS and CDR2 YYNGEE. Trimming pared 3 bases from V and 2 bases from J, leaving 19 bases between. CDR3 size: 17 residues. DNA for the CDR3: TGTGCCAGCAGCGACGTCCCAGGGCAGGGAGTCACAGATACGCAGTATTTT. This sequence encodes CASSDVPGQGVTDTQYF.

V usage is TRBV27 and J usage is TRBJ2-7, with D possibly TRBD2 on 5 matching bases. Deletions cut 4 bases from V and 3 bases from J, with 16 bases between. The germline gives CDR1 MNHEY, CDR2 SMNVEV (reference sequence). The CDR3 is made up of 15 amino acids. CDR3 DNA sequence: TGTGCCAGCAGTTCCCCAGGAGGCTGGGGCTACGAGCAGTACTTC. Its translation is CASSSPGGWGYEQYF.

The chain uses TRBV11-2 and TRBJ2-1, with a possible D match to TRBD2 (5 bases). V dropped 0 bases and J dropped 2 bases, with 17 bases sitting between them. The CDR3 is 18 residues long. Germline V gene data show CDR1 as SGHAT and CDR2 as FQNNGV. The CDR3 here is CASSLDFTGKIPYNEQFF. CDR3 bases: TGTGCCAGCAGCTTAGATTTCACGGGGAAAATCCCCTACAATGAGCAGTTCTTC.

The V and J genes are TRBV27 and TRBJ1-6; D ambiguous. Germline V gene lookup returns CDR1 MNHEY and CDR2 SMNVEV (reference sequence). V lost 5 bases to trimming and J lost 0 bases, with 8 bases between them. The CDR3 contains 15 residues. CDR3 residues: CASSPRSSYNSPLHF. For the CDR3, the DNA is TGTGCCAGCAGTCCCCGGAGCTCCTATAATTCACCCCTCCACTTT.

The rearrangement joins TRBV10-2 to TRBJ1-2; possibly TRBD1 for D (6 bases). Trimming left V 2 bases short and J 5 bases short, with 21 bases between. The CDR3 runs 17 residues. Germline CDR1 reads WSHSY; CDR2 reads SAAADI. The CDR3 here is CASSEISDWQGMYGYTF. Here the CDR3 DNA reads TGCGCCAGCAGTGAGATTTCGGATTGGCAGGGGATGTATGGCTACACCTTC.

This clone occurred a few times. The chain has TRBV4-3 and TRBJ1-2; no clear D. The CDR3 length is 16 residues. CDR1 and CDR2 (germline): LGHNA, YSLEER. Trimming shortened V by 3 bases and J by 6 bases, and 20 bases separated the two germline ends. The CDR3 here is CASSHEAAAPLNGYTF. The CDR3 nucleotides are TGCGCCAGCAGCCATGAGGCAGCTGCCCCTCTCAATGGCTACACCTTC.

The chain links TRBV7-8 to TRBJ2-7, with D unresolved. V was trimmed by 1 base and J by 4 bases, leaving 17 bases between them. The CDR3 is 16 residues long. In germline, CDR1 is SGHVS, CDR2 FQNEAQ. The chain's CDR3 is CASSLGYSDLLYEQYF. The CDR3 region has the DNA TGTGCCAGCAGCTTAGGTTACAGCGACCTGCTATACGAGCAGTACTTC. Filled out from reference TRBV7-8 and TRBJ2-7, the complete variable domain reads GAGVSQSPRYKVAKRGQDVALRCDPISGHVSLFWYQQALGQGPEFLTYFQNEAQLDKSGLPSDRFFAERPEGSVSTLKIQRTQQEDSAVYLCASSLGYSDLLYEQYFGPGTRLTVT.

This rearrangement joins TRBV5-6 to TRBJ1-2, with a possible D match to TRBD1 (5 bases). This CDR3 has 17 residues. Germline CDR1 is SGHDT and CDR2 is YYEEEE. V lost 5 bases and J lost 4, with 24 bases in between. The CDR3 DNA reads as TGTGCCAGCAGTCATATCGGGGACCGGGGGGTTTCCTATGGCTACACCTTC. It encodes CASSHIGDRGVSYGYTF.

The chain has TRBV7-9 and TRBJ2-1; TRBD2 matches at 7 bases. Trimming removed 6 bases from V and 5 bases from J; junction bases left unmatched: 13. The germline V gene encodes CDR1 SEHNR and CDR2 FQNEAQ (reference sequence). CDR3 size: 16 residues. The CDR3 here is CASRPPPAGYNNEQFF. The CDR3, as DNA: TGTGCCAGCAGGCCGCCGCCAGCGGGATACAACAATGAGCAGTTCTTC.

To note about this clone: The germline gene is not matched at one end of the junction; a read error may be the cause. The V and J genes are TRBV11-2 and TRBJ2-5, with D possibly being TRBD1 or TRBD2 (5 bases each). The germline V gene encodes CDR1 SGHAT and CDR2 FQNNGV. The CDR3 is 13 residues long. This CDR3 reads CASSLGTGTAQYF. The CDR3 region has the DNA TGTGCCAGCAGTTTAGGGACGGGAACGGCCCAGTACTTC.

J is TRBJ1-6 and V is TRBV19; no clear D. V was pared by 3 bases and J by 10 bases, with 13 bases between. Germline CDR1 LNHDA, CDR2 SQIVND (reference sequence). This CDR3 spans 14 amino acids. This chain's CDR3 is CASSIVDPLSPLHF. For the CDR3, the DNA is TGTGCCAGTAGTATTGTCGACCCCCTGTCACCCCTCCACTTT.

The rearrangement links TRBV30 to TRBJ2-7, with 13 bases that match TRBD2. The junction had 5 bases not matched to a gene; V was cut back by 1 base and J by 5 bases. CDR3 size: 15 residues. Looked up from germline, CDR1 is GTSNPN and CDR2 is SVGIG (reference sequence). The CDR3 loop is CAWSEWTSGSNEQYF. For the CDR3, the DNA is TGTGCCTGGAGTGAATGGACTAGCGGGAGTAACGAGCAGTACTTC.

This clone was seen a single time. The chain has TRBV4-3 and TRBJ2-7; a weak D match, TRBD2 (6 bases). Per germline, CDR1 LGHNA and CDR2 YSLEER. Between the trimmed V and J ends, which lost 0 bases and 2 bases, there was a span of 11 bases. CDR3 length equals 15 residues. This chain's CDR3 is CASSQDWRGPYEQYF. Written as DNA, the CDR3 is TGCGCCAGCAGCCAAGATTGGAGGGGCCCCTACGAGCAGTACTTC.

This rearrangement joins TRBV30 to TRBJ2-3, with 8 bases identical to TRBD2. The CDR3 totals 14 residues. V trimming: 4 bases; J trimming: 2 bases; junction bases outside the gene matches: 5. The germline gives CDR1 GTSNPN, CDR2 SVGIG (reference sequence). CDR3 region: CAWTLAGATDTQYF. In DNA form, the CDR3 reads TGTGCCTGGACGCTAGCGGGCGCCACAGATACGCAGTATTTT. Combining the CDR3 with reference TRBV30 and TRBJ2-3 gives the whole variable domain SQTIHQWPATLVQPVGSPLSLECTVEGTSNPNLYWYRQAAGRGLQLLFYSVGIGQISSEVPQNLSASRPQDRQFILSSKKLLLSDSGFYLCAWTLAGATDTQYFGPGTRLTVL.

This clone occurred once. The chain employs TRBV4-1 and TRBJ1-5; D is unclear. Per the germline V gene, CDR1 is MGHRA and CDR2 is YSYEKL. Trimming took off 0 bases at V and 7 bases at J, with 7 bases between the two ends. The CDR3 contains 13 residues. The CDR3 nucleotides are TGCGCCAGCAGCCAAGATGGGTTCCAGCCCCAGCATTTT. Translating gives CASSQDGFQPQHF.

The DNA of the CDR3 is TGTGCCAGCAGCCAAGCTGGGGCGGCAAATGGCTACACCTTC. Translating gives CASSQAGAANGYTF. The V and J genes are TRBV4-2 and TRBJ1-2; possibly TRBD1 for D (5 bases). The CDR3 is 14 amino acids. Trimming pared 1 base from V and 6 bases from J, leaving 12 bases between. Per the germline V gene, CDR1 is LGHNA and CDR2 is YNFKEQ.

The chain recombines TRBV5-1 with TRBJ2-5; possible D gene TRBD2, 6 bases. Between the trimmed V and J ends, which lost 2 bases and 0 bases, there was a span of 11 bases. CDR1 is SGHRS and CDR2 is YFSETQ in the germline V gene. The CDR3 loop spans 15 amino acids. The CDR3 bases are TGCGCCAGCAGCTTTTGGGACTGGTACCAAGAGACCCAGTACTTC. Translation gives CASSFWDWYQETQYF.

The count of this clone is one. The CDR3 nucleotides are TGTGCCAGTAGTATTTTCGACCGGAGCACTGAAGCTTTCTTT. As protein: CASSIFDRSTEAFF. V and J are TRBV19 and TRBJ1-1; D is unclear. The CDR3 loop spans 14 amino acids. V lost 3 bases and J 4 bases, leaving 12 bases between the germline ends. Germline loops: CDR1 LNHDA, CDR2 SQIVND (reference sequence).